These 32 T cell receptor beta chains were all obtained from the same sample, sequenced in a study of vaccination effects on CD4 cells after COVID-19. Scientists isolated CD4+ T cells after a roughly 9-day culture period ended. These TCRs' antigens remain unknown. Repertoires were generated with immunoSEQ multiplex PCR, while TCRdb's copy carries only in-frame clones and drops some. The repertoire includes around 35,000 clones, roughly 79% of them detected once, and 3% sits in the top ten. The starting material was CD4+ T cells from PBMCs cultured without peptide, obtained before COVID-19 vaccination. These receptor sequences come from a human donor who received a COVID-19 vaccine.

The chain couples TRBV6-6 to TRBJ2-3; 9 bases map to TRBD2. The CDR3 loop spans 15 amino acids. V lost 5 bases and J lost 5; bases outside the gene matches: 8. Germline V CDR1 and CDR2: MNHNY, SVGAGI (reference sequence). The CDR3 DNA sequence: TGTGCCAGCAGTCTTGGGCGGGGGGGCGGAGATACGCAGTATTTT. This sequence encodes CASSLGRGGGDTQYF.

CDR3 sequence (DNA): TGCGCCAGCAGCCAAGACCCGGGACAGGGGTCCTTCAATCAGCCCCAGCATTTT. This sequence encodes CASSQDPGQGSFNQPQHF. The V and J genes are TRBV4-1 and TRBJ1-5, with 10 bases matching TRBD1. The CDR3 sequence is 18 residues long. Germline CDR1 and CDR2: MGHRA and YSYEKL. Trimming took 0 bases from V and 3 from J; bases not matched to a gene: 8.

The chain carries TRBV27 and TRBJ1-6; 12 positions match TRBD1. Per the germline V gene, CDR1 is MNHEY and CDR2 is SMNVEV (reference sequence). V trimming: 5 bases; J trimming: 8 bases; junction bases outside the gene matches: 7. CDR3 length equals 16 residues. CDR3 sequence (DNA): TGTGCCAGCAGTACTCGGGACAGGGGGCAGGATTCACCCCTCCACTTT. This gives the protein CASSTRDRGQDSPLHF.

The chain recombines TRBV7-9 with TRBJ1-3; unclear D gene. Trimming pared 5 bases from V and 4 bases from J, leaving 12 bases between. The CDR3 is 14 amino acids. Germline CDR1 is SEHNR and CDR2 is FQNEAQ (reference sequence). This CDR3 is CASSQQLVGNTIYF. In nucleotides, the CDR3 is TGTGCCAGCAGCCAGCAATTGGTGGGAAACACCATATATTTT.

The chain combines TRBV24-1 with TRBJ2-5; 8 bases fit TRBD1. From germline, CDR1 is KGHDR and CDR2 SFDVKD. The CDR3 contains 16 residues. Trimming removed 1 base from V and 1 base from J; junction bases left unmatched: 4. This CDR3 reads CATSDFGTGFQETQYF. DNA for the CDR3: TGTGCCACCAGTGATTTTGGGACAGGCTTCCAAGAGACCCAGTACTTC.

The genes are TRBV18 and TRBJ2-3, with D uncertain. The V gene lost 4 bases and the J gene lost 6 bases, with 11 bases spanning the gap. Per the germline V gene, CDR1 is KGHSH and CDR2 is LQKENI. The CDR3 is 13 residues long. The CDR3 DNA reads as TGTGCCAGCTCACGCCTCGTTGGCGATACGCAGTATTTT. Amino acids: CASSRLVGDTQYF.

The chain employs TRBV5-5 and TRBJ1-2, with D possibly being TRBD1 (6 bases). The V end was cut by 0 bases, the J end by 4 bases, with 16 bases between. Looked up from germline, CDR1 is SGHKS and CDR2 is YYEKEE (reference sequence). The CDR3 loop spans 16 amino acids. CDR3 in amino acids: CASSLDSHRAVYGYTF. CDR3 sequence (DNA): TGTGCCAGCAGCTTGGATTCGCACAGGGCAGTCTATGGCTACACCTTC.

This chain uses TRBV3-1 (or the pseudogene TRBV3-2) with TRBJ1-2; no clear D. V lost 0 bases and J 8 bases, leaving 13 bases between the germline ends. Germline CDR1 reads LGHDT; CDR2 reads YNNKEL (reference sequence). This CDR3 region has 14 residues. Here the CDR3 reads CASSQEEGGKGYTF. CDR3 DNA: TGTGCCAGCAGCCAAGAAGAAGGAGGGAAAGGCTACACCTTC.

This clone was picked up a small number of times. The chain links TRBV9 to TRBJ1-1; 7 bases agree with TRBD1. J lost 0 bases, V lost 3 bases, and 5 bases had no gene match. The germline V gene has CDR1 SGDLS and CDR2 YYNGEE. CDR3 length: 15 amino acids. CDR3 loop: CASSAQGGMNTEAFF. Here the CDR3 DNA reads TGTGCCAGCAGCGCCCAGGGGGGAATGAACACTGAAGCTTTCTTT. Filled out from reference TRBV9 and TRBJ1-1, the complete variable domain reads DSGVTQTPKHLITATGQRVTLRCSPRSGDLSVYWYQQSLDQGLQFLIQYYNGEERAKGNILERFSAQQFPDLHSELNLSSLELGDSALYFCASSAQGGMNTEAFFGQGTRLTVV.

This rearrangement joins TRBV6-5 to TRBJ1-2, with D perhaps matching TRBD1 (5 bases). CDR1 is MNHEY, CDR2 SVGAGI, per germline. V was shortened by 6 bases and J by 1 base, with 12 bases between the two germline ends. This CDR3 region has 14 residues. The CDR3: CASSLDSFNYGYTF. DNA of the CDR3: TGTGCCAGCAGCTTAGACAGTTTTAACTATGGCTACACCTTC.

This chain's CDR3 is CASSGQTNYGYTF. Here the CDR3 DNA reads TGTGCCAGCAGCGGACAGACTAACTATGGCTACACCTTC. The chain combines TRBV12-3 or TRBV12-4 with TRBJ1-2; weak D call: TRBD1 (6 bases). V lost 6 bases and J lost 0, with 8 bases in between. The CDR3 is 13 residues long.

The chain's CDR3 is CASSQAGNYEQYF. The CDR3 DNA reads as TGTGCCAGCAGCCAAGCCGGGAACTACGAGCAGTACTTC. The chain joins TRBV3-1 (or the pseudogene TRBV3-2) to TRBJ2-7; a possible D gene is TRBD2 (5 bases). Looked up from germline, CDR1 is LGHDT and CDR2 is YNNKEL (reference sequence). V lost 1 base and J lost 3, with 7 bases in between. This CDR3 spans 13 amino acids.

This clone came up a few times. V is TRBV6-2 or TRBV6-3 and J is TRBJ2-1; D may match TRBD1 or TRBD2 (5 bases each). The germline V and J ends were trimmed by 3 bases and 4 bases, with 13 bases remaining between them. Germline lookup yields CDR1 MNHEY and CDR2 SVGEGT. This CDR3 spans 15 amino acids. The chain's CDR3 is CASSYGTSTYNEQFF. The CDR3 region has the DNA TGTGCCAGCAGTTATGGGACCTCGACTTACAATGAGCAGTTCTTC.

This rearrangement joins TRBV5-6 to TRBJ2-1; D gene uncertain. The CDR3 sequence is 8 residues long. CDR1 is SGHDT and CDR2 is YYEEEE in the germline V gene. The ends were cut back, 6 bases at V and 8 bases at J, with 0 bases in the middle. CDR3 loop: CASNEQFF. Written as DNA, the CDR3 is TGTGCCAGCAATGAGCAGTTCTTC. Full variable domain (outside the CDR3, taken from reference TRBV5-6 and TRBJ2-1): DAGVTQSPTHLIKTRGQQVTLRCSPKSGHDTVSWYQQALGQGPQFIFQYYEEEERQRGNFPDRFSGHQFPNYSSELNVNALLLGDSALYLCASNEQFFGPGTRLTVL.

The V call is TRBV6-5, the J call TRBJ1-1; D uncertain. Trimming left V 0 bases short and J 3 bases short, with 8 bases between. Germline V gives CDR1 MNHEY, CDR2 SVGAGI. The length of the CDR3 is 14 residues. CDR3 nucleotides: TGTGCCAGCAGTTACTCTTTTCGGTACACTGAAGCTTTCTTT. It is translated as CASSYSFRYTEAFF.

J is TRBJ2-5 and V is TRBV5-4, with D possibly called TRBD1 or TRBD2 (5 bases each). The CDR3 length is 13 residues. V was pared by 4 bases and J by 5 bases, with 12 bases between. CDR1 and CDR2 from the germline V gene are SGHNT and YYREEE (reference sequence). CDR3: CASSPGKGETQYF. DNA for the CDR3: TGTGCCAGCAGCCCCGGGAAGGGGGAGACCCAGTACTTC.

This clone occurred once. This chain connects TRBV6-5 to TRBJ1-2, with TRBD1 matching 8 bases. Trimming cost V 2 bases and J 10 bases; bases outside gene matches: 6. From germline, CDR1 is MNHEY and CDR2 SVGAGI. The CDR3 runs 13 residues. The CDR3 sequence: CASSYLGQGDYTF. For the CDR3, the DNA is TGTGCCAGCAGTTACCTCGGACAGGGTGACTACACCTTC.

The genes are TRBV10-3 and TRBJ2-2, with 10 bases lining up with TRBD1. The CDR3 totals 14 residues. The V gene's germline CDR1 is ENHRY and CDR2 SYGVKD. The J segment lost 5 bases and the V segment lost 7 bases, leaving 4 bases of the junction unmatched. The CDR3 loop reads CAITGQGETGELFF. The CDR3 DNA follows: TGTGCCATCACCGGACAGGGGGAGACCGGGGAGCTGTTTTTT.

This clone was observed a few times. V and J are TRBV19 and TRBJ1-2, with a tentative D call TRBD1 (5 bases). V was clipped by 3 bases and J by 4 bases, with 9 bases between them. The CDR3 has 13 amino acids. CDR1 and CDR2 (germline): LNHDA, SQIVND (reference sequence). The CDR3 protein is CASSIPGIYGYTF. The CDR3 coding sequence is TGTGCCAGTAGTATCCCAGGGATCTATGGCTACACCTTC.

The chain carries TRBV28 and TRBJ2-3; weak D call: TRBD2 (5 bases). V shed 7 bases and J shed 1 base, with 12 bases lying between them. This CDR3 comprises 14 residues. The germline V gene encodes CDR1 MDHEN and CDR2 SYDVKM. The DNA of the CDR3 is TGTGCCAGCACCTCGTTTAGCGGCACAGATACGCAGTATTTT. Amino acid sequence: CASTSFSGTDTQYF.

The chain joins TRBV6-6 to TRBJ2-1, with a possible D match to TRBD1 (6 bases). CDR1 and CDR2 from the germline V gene are MNHNY and SVGAGI (reference sequence). Trimming left V 1 base short and J 8 bases short, with 15 bases between. The CDR3 runs 15 residues. CDR3 sequence (DNA): TGTGCCAGCAGTTACTTTGACAGGCCCGGTGATGAGCAGTTCTTC. It is translated as CASSYFDRPGDEQFF.

The chain uses TRBV29-1 and TRBJ2-1; D possibly matches TRBD1 or TRBD2 (5 bases each). Trimming stripped 6 bases from V and 10 bases from J, with 19 bases between. The CDR3 covers 13 residues. The V gene's germline CDR1 is SQVTM and CDR2 ANQGSEA. The CDR3 spells CSVDATHWGEQFF. The CDR3 DNA sequence: TGCAGCGTCGATGCGACCCACTGGGGGGAGCAGTTCTTC.

This clone was seen a handful of times. The chain employs TRBV4-2 and TRBJ1-5; no clear D gene. V was cut by 0 bases and J by 0 bases, with 9 bases left in between. CDR1 and CDR2 from the germline V gene are LGHNA and YNFKEQ. The CDR3 sequence is 16 residues long. In DNA, the CDR3 is TGTGCCAGCAGCCAAGATTGGACGGATAGCAATCAGCCCCAGCATTTT. It translates to CASSQDWTDSNQPQHF.

This clone came up a few times. The chain couples TRBV16 to TRBJ1-2; D not certain. The ends were cut back, 0 bases at V and 12 bases at J, with 20 bases in the middle. This CDR3 is 15 amino acids long. Per germline, CDR1 KGHSY and CDR2 FQNENV. The CDR3 DNA follows: TGTGCCAGCAGCCAATCGGGGAGGGTTGATCTGGCGGACACCTTC. The encoded protein is CASSQSGRVDLADTF.

V gene TRBV4-3 combines with J gene TRBJ2-7; D is undetermined. The length of the CDR3 is 14 residues. Trimming took 0 bases from V and 6 from J, leaving 12 bases between them. Germline V gives CDR1 LGHNA, CDR2 YSLEER. This chain's CDR3 is CASSQEDRRTEQYF. CDR3 coding DNA: TGCGCCAGCAGCCAAGAAGATCGCAGGACCGAGCAGTACTTC.

The rearrangement links TRBV19 to TRBJ2-4; the D is unclear. CDR3 length: 15 amino acids. V lost 5 bases, J lost 4 bases, and 15 bases lay in between. From germline, CDR1 is LNHDA and CDR2 SQIVND (reference sequence). In DNA, the CDR3 is TGTGCCAGTAGTGCCGATGGGGTACCAAAAAACATTCAGTACTTC. Protein sequence: CASSADGVPKNIQYF.

In its sample, this clone was seen once. The chain recombines TRBV18 with TRBJ2-3; maybe TRBD1 (6 bases). This CDR3 has 15 residues. Germline lookup yields CDR1 KGHSH and CDR2 LQKENI. The V end was cut by 2 bases, the J end by 0 bases, with 9 bases between. The CDR3 is CASSPGGGSTDTQYF. The CDR3 coding sequence is TGTGCCAGCTCACCAGGGGGCGGTAGCACAGATACGCAGTATTTT.

The chain carries TRBV6-2 or TRBV6-3 and TRBJ2-5; 7 bases agree with TRBD1. Unmatched junction bases numbered 11, after V lost 2 bases and J lost 5 bases. CDR3 length: 16 amino acids. CDR1 and CDR2 from the germline V gene are MNHEY and SVGEGT. The CDR3 spells CASSYPDRAQSETQYF. In DNA form, the CDR3 reads TGTGCCAGCAGTTACCCCGACAGGGCCCAGTCGGAGACCCAGTACTTC.

The chain employs TRBV25-1 and TRBJ2-1; 7 bases align to TRBD2. V lost 2 bases to trimming and J lost 4 bases; unmatched junction nucleotides: 11. Germline V CDR1 and CDR2: MGHDK, SYGVNS. The length of the CDR3 is 17 residues. The DNA for the CDR3 is TGTGCCAGCAGTGAAACGGAGACTAGCAGGACTTACAATGAGCAGTTCTTC. Translation gives CASSETETSRTYNEQFF.

V gene TRBV6-6 combines with J gene TRBJ1-1; TRBD1 aligns across 9 bases. J gave up 2 bases and V 4 bases, and 2 bases lay outside the gene matches. This CDR3 has 14 amino acids. Germline-derived CDR1 and CDR2 are MNHNY and SVGAGI (reference sequence). DNA for the CDR3: TGTGCCAGCAGTTCGGGACAGGGCAACACTGAAGCTTTCTTT. It translates to CASSSGQGNTEAFF.

The chain has TRBV5-5 and TRBJ2-1; 14 bases agree with TRBD2. Germline CDR1 reads SGHKS; CDR2 reads YYEKEE (reference sequence). V lost 3 bases and J lost 0; bases outside the gene matches: 2. This CDR3 has 17 residues. CDR3 amino acids: CASSWGLAGASYNEQFF. Written as DNA, the CDR3 is TGTGCCAGCAGCTGGGGACTAGCGGGAGCCTCCTACAATGAGCAGTTCTTC.

The chain recombines TRBV28 with TRBJ1-4, with D possibly matching TRBD1 (5 bases). Germline V CDR1 and CDR2: MDHEN, SYDVKM. V gave up 6 bases and J gave up 3 bases, with 17 bases separating them. The CDR3 consists of 16 residues. Here the CDR3 reads CASSLGWGVANEKLFF. The CDR3 region has the DNA TGTGCCAGCAGCCTAGGGTGGGGGGTAGCTAATGAAAAACTGTTTTTT.